One TCR beta chain is described in this entry. The V end was cut by 2 bases, the J end by 0 bases, with 11 bases between. CDR1 and CDR2 (germline): SGHTA, FQGTGA. The CDR3 sequence is 16 residues long. Original handling: Amplifying reference gene primers gave estimates of nucleated cell counts. Using immunoSEQ multiplex PCR, the repertoire was profiled, and TCRdb retains in-frame clones only, with some absent. V and J calls and clone size are those listed in that table; D and trimming were worked out from the DNA. The table records about 140,000 clones, about 87% of them present only once. The data stem from a study of blood T cell repertoires in COVID-19. Study information: COVID-19 samples collected from the United States, Italy and Spain covered acute and convalescent phases.

Sample: peripheral blood. This TCR came from a human donor in a cohort sampled during active COVID-19. The chain carries TRBV7-3 and TRBJ1-5; D remains ambiguous. Here the CDR3 DNA reads TGTGCCAGCAGCTTAGTAACCGGGATTAGCAATCAGCCCCAGCATTTT. This gives the protein CASSLVTGISNQPQHF.